This T cell receptor beta chain was sequenced in a study of cytomegalovirus exposure and HLA in healthy donors. Study-wide points: A later analysis associated 16,951 TCR beta sequences with HLA alleles at a 0.05 false discovery rate. Productive rates of about 90% or about 30% were seen for most TCR beta V segments in an earlier analysis.

Remarks on this clone: Its target is not known.

Primers for the PCR totalled 60 Vbeta and 13 Jbeta. Produced via immunoSEQ multiplex PCR; TCRdb's table is partial and in-frame only. This repertoire shows about 180,000 clones, around 75% found once; its top ten account for 2.9%. V was clipped by 2 bases and J by 2 bases, with 10 bases between them. Germline-derived CDR1 and CDR2 are MNHNY and SVGAGI (reference sequence). This CDR3 comprises 15 residues. The receptor comes from a male donor in good health and CMV-seronegative. The V and J genes are TRBV6-6 and TRBJ1-3; D not resolved. The sequenced material came from PBMCs. The CDR3 nucleotides read TGTGCCAGCAGTTACGGCAGGCTCGCTGGAAACACCATATATTTT. It is translated as CASSYGRLAGNTIYF.